This T cell receptor (beta chain) came from a study of control samples from healthy donors and cancer patients. V trimming: 2 bases; J trimming: 8 bases; junction bases outside the gene matches: 7. Germline V gene data show CDR1 as MNHNY and CDR2 as SVGAGI (reference sequence). This CDR3 spans 14 amino acids. Clones were sequenced by immunoSEQ multiplex PCR, and TCRdb holds only the in-frame ones, with some missing. The sample includes approximately 160,000 clones, under 95% of them seen just once. This rearrangement joins TRBV6-6 to TRBJ1-1; 8 bases are a match to TRBD1. This receptor was taken from a woman between 18 and 29 years old in good health. Sequencing was carried out using blood. CDR3 DNA: TGTGCCAGCAGTTACACTCAACGACAGGGGGAAGCTTTCTTT. Its protein is CASSYTQRQGEAFF.